This T cell receptor (beta chain) was identified in a study of cytomegalovirus exposure and HLA in healthy donors. Overall study context: A previous analysis identified fewer than 130 million unique TCR beta sequences derived from about 180 million T cells.

PCR amplification relied on 60 Vbeta primers (plus 13 Jbeta primers). Profiled with immunoSEQ multiplex PCR; TCRdb holds only in-frame clones, not every one. The sample has roughly 200,000 clones, 75% to 85% seen once; the top ten hold roughly 2.6%. There are 15 residues in the CDR3. The V gene's germline CDR1 is SGHNT and CDR2 YYREEE (reference sequence). V dropped 3 bases and J dropped 9; count of bases not matched to a gene: 6. The chain links TRBV5-4 to TRBJ2-1; 13 bases map to TRBD2. The sequence was collected from a woman aged 60 to 75 in good health and CMV-seropositive. The sequenced sample consisted of PBMCs. The CDR3 DNA reads TGTGCCAGCAGCTCGGGGACTAGCGGGAAGGTTGAGCAGTTCTTC. Residues: CASSSGTSGKVEQFF.